Sample share makes the clone carrying this T cell receptor (beta chain) medium-sized (0.01 to 0.1%). This beta chain came through as a stray read in a library set up for alpha chains, and its size says little. Looked up from germline, CDR1 is SGHVS and CDR2 is FQNEAQ. CDR3 length equals 13 residues. The V gene lost 1 base and the J gene lost 4 bases, with 5 bases spanning the gap. The data were obtained in a study of spatial heterogeneity in lung cancer. The time point was: sample taken at primary tumor resection. From tumor, nontumor lung or frozen PBMC, whole RNA was taken unsorted for sequencing. The donors were approximately 65 patients with non-small cell lung cancer that was early-stage and untreated. TCRdb processed the 5' RACE reads anew with MiXCR; each CDR3 protein has one entry. This table holds approximately 2,500 distinct CDR3 sequences, 4% to 4.5% found once.

The sequenced sample was normal lung tissue next to the tumor, obtained at surgery. The chain carries TRBV7-8 and TRBJ1-5; D uncertain. This clonotype originated in a female donor with early-stage non-small cell lung cancer. The CDR3 spells CASSLVSNQPQHF. CDR3 coding DNA: TGTGCCAGCAGCTTAGTTTCGAATCAGCCCCAGCATTTT.